The rows below give T cell receptor beta chains drawn from one sample of a study of regulatory T cells in long-lasting Graves disease. TCRdb independently ran MiXCR on the multiplex PCR reads; one entry per CDR3 protein. The sample has 400,000 to 450,000 distinct CDR3 sequences; 15% to 20% are singletons. Another study also made use of these data, one on T cells in Graves' hyperthyroidism and ophthalmopathy.

The starting material was peripheral blood mononuclear cells (PBMCs), obtained at new diagnosis, from a patient treated with antithyroid drugs. The receptors were sampled from a woman aged 25 to 39 with Graves disease. Each CDR3 is given with its conserved first and last residue. The D gene is left open where the match is weak. Rows may omit the clone size; those that give it use once, few, many or a size class.

TRBJ1-1	.	TRBV7-9	.	TGTGCCAGCAGCCTTGGGCTAACAGTGAACACTGAAGCTTTCTTT	CASSLGLTVNTEAFF
TRBJ2-3	.	TRBV19	few	TGTGCCAGTAGTATATTGACCACAGATACGCAGTATTTT	CASSILTTDTQYF
TRBJ2-7	.	TRBV6-5	.	TGTGCCAGCAGTTACACAGGGCAGGGCTACGAGCAGTACTTC	CASSYTGQGYEQYF
TRBJ2-3	.	TRBV2	many	TGTGCCAGCAGTGAAGCGTTCGGCAGTCCAGATACGCAGTATTTT	CASSEAFGSPDTQYF
TRBJ2-1	.	TRBV28	many	TGTGCCAGCAGTTCCCCCCTCCCGGCAGGCAATGAGCAGTTCTTC	CASSSPLPAGNEQFF
TRBJ1-5	.	TRBV4-3	many	TGCGCCAGCAGCATTGACTCGAGCAATCAGCCCCAGCATTTT	CASSIDSSNQPQHF
TRBJ2-1	.	TRBV5-1	.	TGCGCCAGCAGCCTTTATGGGAATGAGCAGTTCTTC	CASSLYGNEQFF
TRBJ2-1	.	TRBV27	few	TGTGCCAGCAGTTGGACGGGCTCGAGAAACAATGAGCAGTTCTTC	CASSWTGSRNNEQFF
TRBJ2-1	.	TRBV7-2	many	TGTGCCAGCAGCTCGCGACCGGAGGGAAATGAGCAGTTCTTC	CASSSRPEGNEQFF
TRBJ2-1	.	TRBV27	few	TGTGCCAGCAGTACGGGACTTCTTAGCTCCTACAATGAGCAGTTCTTC	CASSTGLLSSYNEQFF
TRBJ1-5	.	TRBV20-1	few	TGCAGTGCTAGAGATGCGGGAATATGGAATCAGCCCCAGCATTTT	CSARDAGIWNQPQHF
TRBJ2-7	.	TRBV9	.	TGTGCCAGCAGCGCCCGACAAGGAGCCTACGAGCAGTACTTC	CASSARQGAYEQYF
TRBJ2-2	TRBD2	TRBV20-1	.	TGCAGCCGGGAGGCCTCAGGGACCGGGGAGCTGTTTTTT	CSREASGTGELFF
TRBJ2-6	.	TRBV2	.	TGTGCCAGCAACCTAGGTACCTCTGGGGCCAACGTCCTGACTTTC	CASNLGTSGANVLTF
TRBJ1-5	.	TRBV28	many	TGTGCCAGCAGTCTCGATTTGGGCGGTCAGCCCCAGCATTTT	CASSLDLGGQPQHF
TRBJ2-2	.	TRBV20-1	few	TGCAGTGCTTCGACCCCCCAGAACACCGGGGAGCTGTTTTTT	CSASTPQNTGELFF
TRBJ2-5	TRBD2	TRBV20-1	many	TGCAGTGCAGCGTCTACTAGCGGGAGAGAGACCCAGTACTTC	CSAASTSGRETQYF
TRBJ2-1	.	TRBV27	many	TGTGCCAGCAGTGCCCCTAGCAGTGAGCAGTTCTTC	CASSAPSSEQFF
TRBJ2-1	TRBD2	TRBV10-2	.	TGCGCCAGCAGTGTCTTGCGGGAGGGGTATGAGCAGTTCTTC	CASSVLREGYEQFF
TRBJ2-1	TRBD2	TRBV5-1	many	TGCGCCAGCACCTCCGGGCCCGGGACTAGCGGAAGTAATGAGCAGTTCTTC	CASTSGPGTSGSNEQFF
TRBJ2-7	TRBD2	TRBV6-1	many	TGTGCCAGCAGTCCAATAGCGGGCTACGAGCAGTACTTC	CASSPIAGYEQYF
TRBJ2-2	TRBD2	TRBV10-1	.	TGCGCCAGCAGTGAAGGCGGGAGTCGTACCGGGGAGCTGTTTTTT	CASSEGGSRTGELFF